The rows below give T cell receptor beta chains drawn from one sample of a study of cytomegalovirus exposure and HLA in healthy donors. Profiling relied on immunoSEQ multiplex PCR, and the TCRdb table lists in-frame clones only, not all of them. The profile shows 130,000 to 150,000 clones, about three quarters of them singletons. Sequencing was carried out using PBMCs. All receptors derive from a male donor in good health and CMV-seropositive. Each CDR3 is given with its conserved first and last residue. The order of the fields is clone size, J gene, D gene, V gene, CDR3 DNA, CDR3 protein. The D gene is left open where the match is weak. Expanded clones are given a class, and other clones once, few, many or no size at all.

.	TRBJ2-4	.	TRBV7-2	TGTGCCAGCAGCTTAGGCCAGGGATTGGCCAAAAACATTCAGTACTTC	CASSLGQGLAKNIQYF
.	TRBJ2-7	.	TRBV28	TGTGCCAGCAGTCCGGGACACTCCTACGAGCAGTACTTC	CASSPGHSYEQYF
.	TRBJ1-5	.	TRBV7-9	TGTGCCAGCAGCTTAGAGCAGGTTAATCAGCCCCAGCATTTT	CASSLEQVNQPQHF
.	TRBJ1-4	.	TRBV19	TGTGCCAGTAGTCAATCCGTAACAGTAATGTTTTTT	CASSQSVTVMFF
.	TRBJ2-1	.	TRBV28	TGTGCCAGCAGTTTAACGGAGGCGAATGAGCAGTTCTTC	CASSLTEANEQFF
.	TRBJ2-2	.	TRBV21-1	TGTGCCAGCAGCAAATTGGCAGGGGTGAACACCGGGGAGCTGTTTTTT	CASSKLAGVNTGELFF
once	TRBJ2-7	.	TRBV9	TGTGCCAGCAGCGTAGGAGGGAGCCCATACGAGCAGTACTTC	CASSVGGSPYEQYF
.	TRBJ2-5	TRBD1	TRBV7-8	TGTGCCAGCAGCCCGGACAGGGGGACTGGAGAGACCCAGTACTTC	CASSPDRGTGETQYF
.	TRBJ2-7	TRBD1	TRBV2	TGTGCCAGCAGGGGACAGGGGGCTAGTCACGAGCAGTACTTC	CASRGQGASHEQYF
.	TRBJ1-4	.	TRBV7-8	TGTGCCAGCAGCCCCCTGGAAAAACTGTTTTTT	CASSPLEKLFF
.	TRBJ1-1	TRBD1	TRBV4-1	TGCGCCAGCAGCCAAGTCCCAGGCAGGGGGAAGACTGAAGCTTTCTTT	CASSQVPGRGKTEAFF
.	TRBJ1-1	.	TRBV27	TGTGCCAGCAGTTTATCCGGCGGCGTCTTGGCTGAAGCTTTCTTT	CASSLSGGVLAEAFF
.	TRBJ2-5	TRBD2	TRBV5-5	TGTGCCAGCAGCCCGACTAGCGGGGGCCAAGAGACCCAGTACTTC	CASSPTSGGQETQYF
.	TRBJ2-3	TRBD2	TRBV6-1	TGTGCCAGCAGTGTCGCGGGGGTATGGGCAGATACGCAGTATTTT	CASSVAGVWADTQYF
.	TRBJ2-2	TRBD1	TRBV5-4	TGTGCCAGCAGCAAAGGACAGGGTACGGACACCGGGGAGCTGTTTTTT	CASSKGQGTDTGELFF
.	TRBJ1-1	.	TRBV5-6	TGTGCCAGCAGCTTGTGGGGAGGGGGCACTGAAGCTTTCTTT	CASSLWGGGTEAFF
.	TRBJ2-1	TRBD2	TRBV19	TGTGCCAGTAGTACGAGCGGGAGGCTATCCAATGAGCAGTTCTTC	CASSTSGRLSNEQFF
.	TRBJ2-5	.	TRBV11-1	TGTGCCAGCAGCTTAGTATCTACCAAAGAGACCCAGTACTTC	CASSLVSTKETQYF
.	TRBJ1-4	.	TRBV13	TGTGCCAGCAGCTCCGGGGTGTCTAATGAAAAACTGTTTTTT	CASSSGVSNEKLFF
.	TRBJ2-5	TRBD1	TRBV27	TGCGCCAGCATAGGAACAGGGGGCGATTGGGAGACCCAGTACTTC	CASIGTGGDWETQYF
.	TRBJ2-5	.	TRBV2	TGTGCCAGCAGTGAGGTGGCCCAGGAAGAGACCCAGTACTTC	CASSEVAQEETQYF
.	TRBJ2-1	TRBD2	TRBV4-3	TGCGCCAGCAGCCACCCCCTCGGGACTAGCGGGTATTACAATGAGCAGTTCTTC	CASSHPLGTSGYYNEQFF
.	TRBJ2-7	.	TRBV6-5	TGTGCCAGCAGTTCTGGTGCGGGGGCCGGGTTCTACGAGCAGTACTTC	CASSSGAGAGFYEQYF
.	TRBJ2-7	TRBD1	TRBV4-3	TGCGCCAGCAGCCAAGCCAAAAGGACAGGTTCCTACGAGCAGTACTTC	CASSQAKRTGSYEQYF
.	TRBJ2-3	TRBD2	TRBV25-1	TGTGCCAGCAGTGAATATCGCCCTAGCGGGAGGGCCACAGATACGCAGTATTTT	CASSEYRPSGRATDTQYF
.	TRBJ2-7	TRBD1	TRBV11-3	TGTGCCAGCAGCCCGGGACAGGGGAGCTCCTACGAGCAGTACTTC	CASSPGQGSSYEQYF
.	TRBJ2-2	.	TRBV6-5	TGTGCCAGCAGGATCTTACAGGGACGGGGAGAGCTGTTTTTT	CASRILQGRGELFF
.	TRBJ2-4	TRBD1	TRBV19	TGTGCCAGTAGTTCAGGGGGCGTGAACATTCAGTACTTC	CASSSGGVNIQYF
.	TRBJ2-7	.	TRBV19	TGTGCCAGTAGTATGACCGGACTCAACTACGAGCAGTACTTC	CASSMTGLNYEQYF
.	TRBJ2-1	TRBD1	TRBV19	TGTGCCAGTAGTACCGACAGGGGCCATGAGCAGTTCTTC	CASSTDRGHEQFF
.	TRBJ2-1	.	TRBV7-9	TGTGCCAGCAGCTTAGCAGGAGTAAAACTTTACTACAATGAGCAGTTCTTC	CASSLAGVKLYYNEQFF
.	TRBJ2-1	TRBD2	TRBV7-9	TGTGCCAGCAGCCCAAGTCTGCTAGCGGAATACAATGAGCAGTTCTTC	CASSPSLLAEYNEQFF
.	TRBJ2-7	.	TRBV27	TGTGCCAGCAGGGCGGGACCCTACTACGAGCAGTACTTC	CASRAGPYYEQYF
.	TRBJ1-5	TRBD1	TRBV30	TGTGCCTGGAGCCTGACAGGGGATCAGCCCCAGCATTTT	CAWSLTGDQPQHF
.	TRBJ2-1	TRBD2	TRBV25-1	TGTGCCAGCAGTGACCCTCGGGGACTAGCGGGAGATGTGGCGTTCTTC	CASSDPRGLAGDVAFF
.	TRBJ2-3	.	TRBV9	TGTGCCAGCAGCGTAGCGTTGCGGGCCCGCACAGATACGCAGTATTTT	CASSVALRARTDTQYF
once	TRBJ1-5	.	TRBV19	TGTGCCAGTTCGTACAGGGAAGTAGATCAGCCCCAGCATTTT	CASSYREVDQPQHF
.	TRBJ2-7	.	TRBV29-1	TGCAGCGTCCGGGGGACCTACGAGCAGTACTTC	CSVRGTYEQYF
.	TRBJ1-1	.	TRBV9	TGTGCCAGCAGCGTGACAGGTGAGTCGGACACTGAAGCTTTCTTT	CASSVTGESDTEAFF
once	TRBJ2-2	TRBD1	TRBV5-1	TGCGCCAGCAGCTTGGGCCTTCCGCAGGGGGAAGCGGAGCTGTTTTTT	CASSLGLPQGEAELFF
few	TRBJ2-7	.	TRBV10-3	TGTGCCATCAGTGAGTCGAGGGAGGCCTACGAGCAGTACTTC	CAISESREAYEQYF
.	TRBJ2-1	TRBD1	TRBV28	TGTGCCAGCAGTGGGAGAGGGGACAGGGGCTCCTACAATGAGCAGTTCTTC	CASSGRGDRGSYNEQFF
.	TRBJ1-1	TRBD1	TRBV6-5	TGTGCCAGCAGAGACAGGGTGTACACTGAAGCTTTCTTT	CASRDRVYTEAFF
.	TRBJ2-2	.	TRBV30	TGTGCCTGGAGTGTCGCTGCCGGCGGGGAGCTGTTTTTT	CAWSVAAGGELFF
.	TRBJ2-6	TRBD1	TRBV5-6	TGTGCCAGCAGCTTGAGGGGGACAGGGGGGCCCGGGGCCAACGTCCTGACTTTC	CASSLRGTGGPGANVLTF
.	TRBJ1-5	.	TRBV7-2	TGTGCCAGCAGAGATAGTGGAGGTGGCAATCAGCCCCAGCATTTT	CASRDSGGGNQPQHF